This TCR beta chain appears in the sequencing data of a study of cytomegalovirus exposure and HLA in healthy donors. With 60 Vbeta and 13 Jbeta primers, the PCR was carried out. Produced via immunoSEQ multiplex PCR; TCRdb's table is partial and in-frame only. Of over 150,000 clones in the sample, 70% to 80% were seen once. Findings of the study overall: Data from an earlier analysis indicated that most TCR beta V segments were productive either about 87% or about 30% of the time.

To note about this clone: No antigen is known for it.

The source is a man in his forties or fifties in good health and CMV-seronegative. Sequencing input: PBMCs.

The CDR3 loop is CASRSTSGGYEQYF. The DNA of the CDR3 is TGTGCCAGTAGAAGCACTAGCGGGGGCTACGAGCAGTACTTC. This chain joins TRBV19 and TRBJ2-7, with TRBD2 identical over 11 bases. V was clipped by 6 bases and J by 3 bases; unmatched bases: 4. The length of the CDR3 is 14 residues. Germline CDR1 LNHDA, CDR2 SQIVND (reference sequence). The full variable domain, with the rest looked up from reference TRBV19 and TRBJ2-7, is DGGITQSPKYLFRKEGQNVTLSCEQNLNHDAMYWYRQDPGQGLRLIYYSQIVNDFQKGDIAEGYSVSREKKESFPLTVTSAQKNPTAFYLCASRSTSGGYEQYFGPGTRLTVT.